This TCR beta chain emerged from a study of regulatory T cells in long-lasting Graves disease. CDR1 is LNHDA and CDR2 is SQIVND in the germline V gene (reference sequence). Deletions cut 10 bases from V and 4 bases from J, with 14 bases between. The CDR3 spans 14 residues. Sequencing libraries for TCR beta were prepared with iRepertoire HTBI primers and Arm-PCR of CDR3 regions. TCRdb fed the multiplex PCR reads into MiXCR, producing one record per CDR3 protein. The sample yields fewer than 400,000 distinct CDR3 sequences, roughly 20% seen once. Time point in this sample: persistent/refractory GD, antithyroid drugs over 5 years with positive TRAb. Following extraction of RNA from PBMCs, that RNA was used to make the TCR library.

Sample: peripheral blood mononuclear cells (PBMCs), taken when the disease was refractory, from a patient treated with antithyroid drugs. The sequence was obtained from a female donor with Graves disease. The rearrangement joins TRBV19 to TRBJ2-6; D possibly corresponds to TRBD1 (6 bases). CDR3 coding DNA: TGTGCCATTTCACAGGGCGGCGGGGCCAACGTCCTGACTTTC. This translates into CAISQGGGANVLTF.